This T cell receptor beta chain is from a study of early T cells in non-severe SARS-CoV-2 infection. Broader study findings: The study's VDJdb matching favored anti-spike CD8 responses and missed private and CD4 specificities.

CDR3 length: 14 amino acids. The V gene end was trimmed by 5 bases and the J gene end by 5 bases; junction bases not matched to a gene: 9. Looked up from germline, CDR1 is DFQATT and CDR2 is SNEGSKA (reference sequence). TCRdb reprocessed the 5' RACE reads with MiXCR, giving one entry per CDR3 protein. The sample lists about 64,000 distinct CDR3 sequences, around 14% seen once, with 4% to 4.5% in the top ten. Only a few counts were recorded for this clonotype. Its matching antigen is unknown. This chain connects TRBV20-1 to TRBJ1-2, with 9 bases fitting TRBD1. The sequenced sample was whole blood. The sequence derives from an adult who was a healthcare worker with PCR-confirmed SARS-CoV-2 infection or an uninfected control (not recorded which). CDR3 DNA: TGCAGTGCTCCCCGACAGGGGGTTGAGTATGGCTACACCTTC. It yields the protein CSAPRQGVEYGYTF.